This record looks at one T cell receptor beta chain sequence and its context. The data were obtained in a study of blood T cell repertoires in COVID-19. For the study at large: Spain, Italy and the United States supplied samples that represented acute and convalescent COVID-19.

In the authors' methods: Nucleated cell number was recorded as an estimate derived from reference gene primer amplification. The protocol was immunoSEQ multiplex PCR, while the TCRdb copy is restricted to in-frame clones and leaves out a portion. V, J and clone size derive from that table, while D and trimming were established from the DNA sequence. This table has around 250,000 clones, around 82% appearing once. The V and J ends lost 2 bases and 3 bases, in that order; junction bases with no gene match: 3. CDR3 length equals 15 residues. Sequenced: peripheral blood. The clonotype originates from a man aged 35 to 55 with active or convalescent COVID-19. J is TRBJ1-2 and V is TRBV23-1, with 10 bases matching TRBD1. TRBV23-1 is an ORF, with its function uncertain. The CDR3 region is CASSQATGGYYGYTF. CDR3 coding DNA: TGCGCCAGCAGTCAAGCGACAGGGGGCTACTATGGCTACACCTTC.